This TCR beta chain was identified during a study of T cells after yellow fever vaccination. Background on the study: Any fraction with a low cell number was prepared using SMART-Seq v4 Ultra Low Input.

This clonotype came up a few times. In making TCR cDNA, 5'RACE template switching added a universal primer site and UMIs to it. In TCRdb, the 5' RACE reads were re-called with MiXCR into one record per CDR3 protein. The sample gives about 400,000 distinct CDR3 sequences, 6.2% of which show up once; approximately 16% is in the top ten. Between the trimmed V and J ends, which lost 1 base and 3 bases, there was a span of 11 bases. The germline gives CDR1 LGHNA, CDR2 YSLEER. The CDR3 consists of 15 residues. The rearrangement links TRBV4-3 to TRBJ2-3; D uncertain. The sample was PBMCs, taken 5 days after the yellow fever booster vaccination. This TCR was recovered from a man aged 25 to 40 who received the YFV17D yellow fever vaccine. The DNA for the CDR3 is TGCGCCAGCAGCCAAGTCGGAAAGAGAACAGATACGCAGTATTTT. It specifies CASSQVGKRTDTQYF.